This entry concerns a single TCR beta chain. No antigen is known for it. CD4+ cells yielded CD45RA+ naive and CD45RA-negative memory subsets. The germline V and J ends were trimmed by 0 bases and 4 bases, with 13 bases remaining between them. The CDR3 length is 16 residues. Germline assignment: CDR1 SGHRS and CDR2 YFSETQ. The record originates from a study of shared clonotypes between healthy human individuals. Study-level background: CD4 naive and memory got three plates each, CD8 naive two, CD8 memory one. Whole-study findings and limits: Shared clonotypes: about 4.6% naive CD4, around 3.5% naive CD8, about 2.5% memory CD4, about 0.41% memory CD8. Non-shared clonotypes showed lower generation probabilities than clonotypes common to all four donors.

Assay: immunoSEQ multiplex PCR; the TCRdb copy retains only in-frame clones and omits some. The sample has 850,000 to 1,100,000 clones, around three quarters seen once; the top ten hold roughly 0.82%. This chain links TRBV5-1 with TRBJ2-2, with D maybe TRBD2 (6 bases). The TCR originated in a man between 18 and 29 years old in good health. Some clones in this sample may be carry-over from other donors' samples. The sample comprised memory CD4+ T cells from PBMCs. Subset denoted: CD45RA-negative fraction. The CDR3 DNA reads as TGCGCCAGCAGCTTGGCCGCGGGGTTGGGCACCGGGGAGCTGTTTTTT. This sequence encodes CASSLAAGLGTGELFF.